This T cell receptor (beta chain) emerged from a study of regulatory T cells in long-lasting Graves disease. In the study overall: Positivity for TSH receptor antibodies plus over 5 years of antithyroid drugs meant persistent Graves' disease.

Time point reported: persistent/refractory GD, antithyroid drugs over 5 years with positive TRAb. RNA from PBMCs was the source of the TCR library. Relying on iRepertoire HTBI primers and Arm-PCR of CDR3 regions, the team built TCR beta libraries. TCRdb called the multiplex PCR reads again in MiXCR, with one record for every CDR3 protein. The repertoire holds 350,000 to 500,000 distinct CDR3 sequences, 20% to 25% seen once, with about 13% in the top ten. Study conclusions and caveats: Persistent disease preferred TRBV28, TRBJ1-2 and TRBJ2-5. Thyroid tissue went unstudied; only peripheral blood was examined. Accuracy was possibly reduced by small sample size.

This clonotype was seen once. The target antigen is unknown. The V gene end was trimmed by 0 bases and the J gene end by 1 base; junction bases not matched to a gene: 3. Per germline, CDR1 MGHRA and CDR2 YSYEKL. This CDR3 comprises 16 residues. The input for sequencing was peripheral blood mononuclear cells (PBMCs), taken when the disease was refractory, from a patient treated with antithyroid drugs. This TCR was recovered from a female donor with Graves disease. The chain combines TRBV4-1 with TRBJ2-7; 10 bases fit TRBD2. The CDR3 sequence: CASSQDRAGGSYEQYF. CDR3 nucleotide sequence: TGCGCCAGCAGCCAAGATCGAGCGGGAGGGTCCTACGAGCAGTACTTC.